The next 26 T cell receptor beta chains were all read from a single sample in a study of shared clonotypes between healthy human individuals. Only in-frame clones appear in the TCRdb table, and some are missing; sequencing was by immunoSEQ multiplex PCR. The profile shows nearly 1 million clones, over 60% of them singletons. Sample: memory CD4+ T cells sorted from blood. Subset noted: CD45RA-negative fraction. All receptors derive from a man aged 18 to 29 in good health.

This clone was found once. The same CDR3 can be traced to other DNA sequences in this sample. V usage is TRBV11-3 and J usage is TRBJ1-1; D is perhaps TRBD1 (5 bases). This CDR3 comprises 14 residues. Germline V gives CDR1 SGHNT, CDR2 YENEEA. V was clipped by 1 base and J by 1 base, with 7 bases between them. CDR3 bases: TGTGCCAGCAGCTTAGGGGGCGGGAACACTGAAGCTTTCTTT. Protein sequence: CASSLGGGNTEAFF.

This sequence joins TRBV5-1 and TRBJ2-7; D is ambiguous. Germline V gene sequence: CDR1 SGHRS, CDR2 YFSETQ. This CDR3 region has 14 residues. V dropped 0 bases and J dropped 5 bases, with 12 bases sitting between them. The CDR3 spells CASSLGGEIHEQYF. CDR3 nucleotides: TGCGCCAGCAGCTTGGGTGGCGAAATCCACGAGCAGTACTTC. The complete variable domain, with remaining parts taken from reference TRBV5-1 and TRBJ2-7, reads KAGVTQTPRYLIKTRGQQVTLSCSPISGHRSVSWYQQTPGQGLQFLFEYFSETQRNKGNFPGRFSGRQFSNSRSEMNVSTLELGDSALYLCASSLGGEIHEQYFGPGTRLTVT.

This clone has just one count. V usage is TRBV6-5 and J usage is TRBJ1-1; D not certain. This CDR3 has 13 residues. V lost 5 bases and J 1 base, leaving 8 bases between the germline ends. Germline loops: CDR1 MNHEY, CDR2 SVGAGI. CDR3 sequence reads: CASSQLENTEAFF. The CDR3, as DNA: TGTGCCAGCAGTCAATTAGAGAACACTGAAGCTTTCTTT.

The chain recombines TRBV6-1 with TRBJ2-5; 7 nucleotides line up with TRBD1. The CDR3 has 15 residues. Germline CDR1 reads MNHNS; CDR2 reads SASEGT. V lost 4 bases and J lost 1; bases outside the gene matches: 6. For the CDR3, the DNA is TGTGCCAGCAGTGGAGGGACAGTGAGCCAAGAGACCCAGTACTTC. Its protein is CASSGGTVSQETQYF.

This clone was counted at least ten times. The same CDR3 is also encoded by other DNA sequences in this sample. The CDR3 sequence is CASSAYQETQYF. The CDR3 region has the DNA TGCGCCAGCAGCGCCTACCAAGAGACCCAGTACTTC. The J gene is TRBJ2-5, the V gene TRBV5-1; D not resolved. The V end lost 4 bases, the J end lost 0 bases, and 4 bases lay between the germline ends. Germline CDR1 and CDR2: SGHRS and YFSETQ. The CDR3 has 12 amino acids.

This clone has only a few counts. This rearrangement joins TRBV9 to TRBJ1-1, with TRBD1 matching 8 bases. V gave up 4 bases and J gave up 7 bases; unmatched junction bases: 9. In germline, CDR1 is SGDLS, CDR2 YYNGEE. The CDR3 totals 14 residues. The CDR3 sequence is CASSTQVQGGEAFF. The CDR3 coding sequence is TGTGCCAGCAGCACTCAAGTACAGGGGGGTGAAGCTTTCTTT.

The J gene is TRBJ2-4, the V gene TRBV28, with TRBD1 matching 9 bases. Germline CDR1 reads MDHEN; CDR2 reads SYDVKM. The ends lost 7 bases at V and 7 bases at J; junction bases unmatched: 2. The CDR3 has 12 amino acids. The CDR3 sequence is CASTGQGNIQYF. The CDR3 DNA follows: TGTGCCAGCACCGGACAGGGGAACATTCAGTACTTC.

The genes are TRBV6-6 and TRBJ1-5, with D unclear. V was trimmed by 3 bases and J by 11 bases, leaving 14 bases between them. This CDR3 has 13 amino acids. Germline lookup yields CDR1 MNHNY and CDR2 SVGAGI (reference sequence). The CDR3 DNA sequence: TGTGCCAGCAGTTATCTGATCCTAGGAGCCCAGCATTTT. Translation gives CASSYLILGAQHF.

The chain recombines TRBV7-2 with TRBJ1-1, with a tentative D call TRBD1 (5 bases). Germline V gene lookup returns CDR1 SGHTA and CDR2 FQGNSA. The ends were cut back, 1 base at V and 7 bases at J, with 10 bases in the middle. CDR3 size: 13 residues. CDR3 sequence reads: CASSLVGEGEAFF. The CDR3 nucleotides are TGTGCCAGCAGCTTAGTAGGGGAGGGTGAAGCTTTCTTT.

The J gene is TRBJ1-5, the V gene TRBV30; TRBD1 is a possible D gene (6 bases). Trimming took 5 bases from V and 3 from J, leaving 23 bases between them. The CDR3 contains 17 residues. Germline V lookup: CDR1 GTSNPN, CDR2 SVGIG (reference sequence). The CDR3 DNA reads as TGTGCCTGGGGACCCAAGTATGTCGACAGGATCAATCAGCCCCAGCATTTT. Translating gives CAWGPKYVDRINQPQHF.

This clone was found many times. This rearrangement joins TRBV2 to TRBJ2-6, with D tentatively TRBD2 (5 bases). This CDR3 has 16 residues. With 4 bases removed from V and 5 bases from J, the gap between germline ends came to 15 bases. From germline, CDR1 is SNHLY and CDR2 FYNNEI. In DNA form, the CDR3 reads TGTGCCAGCAGTGCTAGTGGGGAGCGTCGGGCCAACGTCCTGACTTTC. It codes for CASSASGERRANVLTF. Full variable domain (remainder filled in from reference TRBV2 and TRBJ2-6): EPEVTQTPSHQVTQMGQEVILRCVPISNHLYFYWYRQILGQKVEFLVSFYNNEISEKSEIFDDQFSVERPDGSNFTLKIRSTKLEDSAMYFCASSASGERRANVLTFGAGSRLTVL.

The count of this clone is one. This sequence joins TRBV5-1 and TRBJ1-4; 8 bases map to TRBD1. J lost 0 bases, V lost 3 bases, and 4 bases had no gene match. The CDR3 consists of 16 residues. Germline loops: CDR1 SGHRS, CDR2 YFSETQ. CDR3 nucleotide sequence: TGCGCCAGCAGCTGGACAGGGCACGCAACTAATGAAAAACTGTTTTTT. This translates into CASSWTGHATNEKLFF.

Ten or more counts support this clone. The CDR3 reads CAWTQGAGQPQHF. In DNA form, the CDR3 reads TGTGCCTGGACTCAGGGGGCTGGTCAGCCCCAGCATTTT. This rearrangement joins TRBV30 to TRBJ1-5; 8 bases are a match to TRBD1. This CDR3 has 13 residues. V gave up 4 bases and J gave up 6 bases; unmatched junction bases: 5. CDR1 and CDR2 (germline): GTSNPN, SVGIG (reference sequence). Filled out from reference TRBV30 and TRBJ1-5, the complete variable domain reads SQTIHQWPATLVQPVGSPLSLECTVEGTSNPNLYWYRQAAGRGLQLLFYSVGIGQISSEVPQNLSASRPQDRQFILSSKKLLLSDSGFYLCAWTQGAGQPQHFGDGTRLSIL.

The chain recombines TRBV5-1 with TRBJ2-7; D possibly matches TRBD1 or TRBD2 (5 bases each). CDR3 length: 16 amino acids. Germline V gene data show CDR1 as SGHRS and CDR2 as YFSETQ. The V end lost 0 bases, the J end lost 5 bases, and 18 bases lay between the germline ends. The CDR3 is CASSLVVPPPGHEQYF. In DNA form, the CDR3 reads TGCGCCAGCAGCTTGGTAGTGCCCCCACCGGGGCACGAGCAGTACTTC.

This clone was detected only a few times. J is TRBJ1-2 and V is TRBV12-5; D call uncertain. Germline V gene sequence: CDR1 LGHNT, CDR2 FRNRAP. V shed 0 bases and J shed 3 bases, with 14 bases lying between them. This CDR3 region has 16 residues. The CDR3 DNA sequence: TGTGCTAGTGGTTTGGTCCCCCCGGATTCAGACTATGGCTACACCTTC. Translation gives CASGLVPPDSDYGYTF.

V usage is TRBV7-9 and J usage is TRBJ1-3, with 7 bases fitting TRBD1. V dropped 2 bases and J dropped 7; count of bases not matched to a gene: 2. The CDR3 covers 13 residues. Germline CDR1 SEHNR, CDR2 FQNEAQ (reference sequence). CDR3 sequence: CASSLTGANTIYF. The DNA for the CDR3 is TGTGCCAGCAGCTTAACAGGGGCCAACACCATATATTTT.

This rearrangement joins TRBV28 to TRBJ2-7, with TRBD1 as a possible D gene (6 bases). The CDR3 totals 15 residues. V gave up 3 bases and J gave up 4 bases, with 16 bases separating them. Looked up from germline, CDR1 is MDHEN and CDR2 is SYDVKM. The CDR3 sequence: CASSFASVQGYEQYF. For the CDR3, the DNA is TGTGCCAGCAGTTTTGCCTCGGTACAGGGATACGAGCAGTACTTC.

V and J are TRBV6-6 and TRBJ2-2; D possibly matches TRBD1 or TRBD2 (5 bases each). Trimming removed 7 bases from V and 1 base from J, with 13 bases in between. The CDR3 length is 15 residues. CDR1 and CDR2 from the germline V gene are MNHNY and SVGAGI (reference sequence). CDR3 amino acids: CASTNGGQNTGELFF. The CDR3 coding sequence is TGTGCCAGCACCAACGGAGGACAGAACACCGGGGAGCTGTTTTTT.

The chain carries TRBV7-9 and TRBJ1-4, with 9 bases lining up with TRBD1. CDR3 length: 14 amino acids. Germline V lookup: CDR1 SEHNR, CDR2 FQNEAQ (reference sequence). Trimming cost V 5 bases and J 10 bases; bases outside gene matches: 8. CDR3 protein: CASSKGQGGGKLFF. The CDR3 region has the DNA TGTGCCAGCAGCAAGGGACAGGGTGGAGGAAAACTGTTTTTT. Together with reference TRBV7-9 and TRBJ1-4, the CDR3 gives the full variable domain: DTGVSQNPRHKITKRGQNVTFRCDPISEHNRLYWYRQTLGQGPEFLTYFQNEAQLEKSRLLSDRFSAERPKGSFSTLEIQRTEQGDSAMYLCASSKGQGGGKLFFGSGTQLSVL.

The chain combines TRBV19 with TRBJ2-7; weak D call: TRBD1 (6 bases). CDR3 length equals 13 residues. CDR1 and CDR2 from the germline V gene are LNHDA and SQIVND (reference sequence). V was pared by 0 bases and J by 5 bases, with 8 bases between. The CDR3 spells CASSIDQGNEQYF. The CDR3 bases are TGTGCCAGTAGTATAGACCAGGGGAACGAGCAGTACTTC.

This clone has only a few counts. The chain combines TRBV19 with TRBJ1-5; possible D gene TRBD1, 6 bases. Germline CDR1 reads LNHDA; CDR2 reads SQIVND (reference sequence). V was trimmed by 3 bases and J by 5 bases, leaving 14 bases between them. The CDR3 runs 15 residues. This chain's CDR3 is CASSIQRGVHQPQHF. The CDR3 nucleotides are TGTGCCAGTAGTATTCAGAGGGGGGTTCATCAGCCCCAGCATTTT.

The CDR3: CASSPGTGGYNSPLHF. DNA of the CDR3: TGTGCCAGCAGTCCGGGGACAGGGGGCTATAATTCACCCCTCCACTTT. This rearrangement joins TRBV27 to TRBJ1-6; 11 positions agree with TRBD1. This CDR3 has 16 residues. V lost 5 bases, J lost 3 bases, and 3 bases stayed unmatched. The germline V gene has CDR1 MNHEY and CDR2 SMNVEV (reference sequence).

The CDR3 sequence is CASSLGGIAVETQYF. In nucleotides, the CDR3 is TGTGCCAGCAGCTTAGGAGGGATAGCGGTGGAGACCCAGTACTTC. V gene TRBV7-8 combines with J gene TRBJ2-5, with D tentatively TRBD2 (6 bases). V lost 1 base, J lost 5 bases, and 14 bases lay in between. The CDR3 spans 15 residues. Germline V gene lookup returns CDR1 SGHVS and CDR2 FQNEAQ.

V is TRBV11-3 and J is TRBJ2-5, with 7 bases identical to TRBD1. The CDR3 is made up of 17 amino acids. Trimming removed 1 base from V and 0 bases from J; junction bases left unmatched: 8. The germline V gene encodes CDR1 SGHNT and CDR2 YENEEA. The DNA of the CDR3 is TGTGCCAGCAGCTTAGGAGGGGGACAGTATAACCAAGAGACCCAGTACTTC. Amino acid sequence: CASSLGGGQYNQETQYF.

This clone has a single count. The rearrangement joins TRBV5-6 to TRBJ2-1; 13 bases agree with TRBD2. The germline V gene has CDR1 SGHDT and CDR2 YYEEEE. This CDR3 is 18 amino acids long. Trimming at V came to 7 bases and at J to 0 bases, leaving 10 bases not matched to a gene. CDR3 DNA sequence: TGTGCCAGCGTCGCCGGACTAGCGGGGGCAAACTCCTACAATGAGCAGTTCTTC. It translates to CASVAGLAGANSYNEQFF.

This chain joins TRBV10-3 and TRBJ2-6; TRBD1 matches 9 bases. CDR1 and CDR2 from the germline V gene are ENHRY and SYGVKD. J gave up 0 bases and V 8 bases, and 8 bases lay outside the gene matches. The CDR3 totals 17 residues. The CDR3 region has the DNA TGTGCCATCTGGTCGGGACAGGGTAACTCTGGGGCCAACGTCCTGACTTTC. This gives the protein CAIWSGQGNSGANVLTF.